This TCR beta chain was sequenced for a study of T cells in Graves' hyperthyroidism and ophthalmopathy. At least ten counts were recorded for this clonotype. No antigen is known for it. Findings of the study overall: Most expanded thyroid clonotypes above 0.001 recurred in blood.

RNA transcripts provided the source from which TCR beta CDR3 regions were amplified. First-round RT-PCR targeting the TCR CDR3 was performed with the HTBI primer set. MiXCR, run by TCRdb on the multiplex PCR reads, gives a single entry per CDR3 protein. The sample contains about 580,000 distinct CDR3 sequences, approximately 15% of which appear only once. The PBMCs studied were ones that came from 10 ml fresh peripheral blood. After removal of 8 bases from V and 5 bases from J, the junction contained 3 bases not matched to a gene. Germline V gene sequence: CDR1 ENHRY, CDR2 SYGVKD. The CDR3 loop spans 13 amino acids.

The J gene is TRBJ2-3, the V gene TRBV10-3; 11 bases align to TRBD1. Sample: blood. The sequence was obtained from a woman aged 25 to 39 with Graves' hyperthyroidism that later progressed to Graves' ophthalmopathy. The CDR3, as DNA: TGTGCCATCGGGACAGGGGGTTTAGATACGCAGTATTTT. This translates into CAIGTGGLDTQYF.